This T cell receptor beta chain came from a study of siplizumab effects on memory and regulatory T cells. Notes on the study in general: In roughly 75-95% of proliferating CD4+ or CD8+ clones, a naive or memory phenotype could not be assigned. Naive T cells appeared more diverse than memory cells and seemed to be major alloresponse contributors.

Comment on this clone: Its antigen is not identified. Other DNA sequences from this sample encode an identical CDR3 as well.

Trimming removed 0 bases from V and 7 bases from J, with 12 bases in between. The CDR3 length is 14 residues. CDR1 is MNHEY and CDR2 is SVGAGI in the germline V gene. Assays covered roughly 9.8 x 10^4 TCR templates per sample. Data came from immunoSEQ multiplex PCR; TCRdb stores just in-frame clones and leaves some out. The sample carries tens of thousands of clones, 94% recorded once. V and J are TRBV6-5 and TRBJ1-2; maybe TRBD1 (6 bases). The sample taken for sequencing was non-Treg CD4+ T cells sorted from blood. This TCR was recovered from a human donor in good health. The CDR3 sequence is CASSYSGGGGGYTF. Written as DNA, the CDR3 is TGTGCCAGCAGTTACTCGGGGGGGGGCGGTGGCTACACCTTC.